A selection of T cell receptor beta chains follows, all from one sample in a study of T-cell reconstitution after alpha-beta-depleted transplantation in children. TCRdb redid the calling of the PCR reads with MiXCR, one entry per CDR3 protein. The data show 700,000 to 950,000 distinct CDR3 sequences, approximately 15% seen once. Sequencing was performed on PBMCs, mostly from graft donor cells, taken 360 days after TCRalphabeta/CD19-depleted stem cell transplant. These receptor sequences come from a male patient younger than 18 who had a stem cell transplant for acute lymphoblastic leukemia, so the T cells may come from the graft donor. Both conserved end residues are part of each CDR3.

TRBV13	TRBJ2-1	CASSLLAVHNEQFF
TRBV29-1	TRBJ2-1	CSVESGLRQFF
TRBV6-1	TRBJ2-7	CASSEEATGAHYEQYF
TRBV10-3	TRBJ2-2	CAISDRGNTGELFF
TRBV7-9	TRBJ2-7	CASSGPGVYEQYF
TRBV11-2	TRBJ2-5	CASSLPNQETQYF
TRBV27	TRBJ1-2	CASSSDDRVYGYTF
TRBV4-1	TRBJ2-5	CASSQEWARAVWKTQCF
TRBV2	TRBJ2-5	CARGRAETQYF
TRBV20-1	TRBJ2-2	CSAQGGSPWELFF
TRBV5-1	TRBJ1-1	CASSLLLSGQGSTEAFF
TRBV4-1	TRBJ2-4	CASMSLAKNIQYF
TRBV10-2	TRBJ2-1	CASSFLAGVHGGNEQFF
TRBV11-1	TRBJ2-3	CASSFAPRQFPFTDTQYF
TRBV5-1	TRBJ2-2	CASSLGHPNTGELFF
TRBV6-1	TRBJ1-3	CASSRGIGGGGRNTIYF
TRBV11-2	TRBJ2-3	CASSFGLGSDTQYF
TRBV5-1	TRBJ1-1	CASSLAVGGNTEAFF
TRBV24-1	TRBJ2-1	CATSDAFRDEQFF
TRBV25-1	TRBJ2-7	CASSSYGTGYEQYF
TRBV29-1	TRBJ2-2	CSVRDFNTGELFF
TRBV27	TRBJ1-2	CASSLWGSRDGYGYTF
TRBV5-1	TRBJ2-7	CASSSGGVNEQYF
TRBV12-3/TRBV12-4	TRBJ2-7	CASSLVNSGNTYEQYF
TRBV3-1	TRBJ2-5	CASSNRGYQETQYF
TRBV29-1	TRBJ2-3	CSVDGSGPLWDTQYF
TRBV18	TRBJ1-3	CASSPTTGGSGNTIYF
TRBV7-9	TRBJ1-3	CASSLVRPGNTIYF
TRBV6-5	TRBJ1-2	CASSYSRNYGYTF
TRBV7-2	TRBJ1-5	CASRLQIGPQHF
TRBV27	TRBJ1-1	CASTKSTGGAENTEAFF
TRBV12-3/TRBV12-4	TRBJ2-7	CASSLLTGPYEQYF
TRBV12-3/TRBV12-4	TRBJ2-4	CASRPGTRDIQYF
TRBV29-1	TRBJ2-7	CSVEDGRPYEQYF
TRBV11-2	TRBJ1-5	CASSLATGMGQPQHF
TRBV2	TRBJ2-7	CASRLGYRALGEQYF
TRBV27	TRBJ2-1	CASSGQRAGYNEQFF
TRBV5-5	TRBJ1-5	CASSLVRAGGNQPQHF
TRBV4-1	TRBJ2-1	CASREAALDNEQFF
TRBV7-3	TRBJ2-4	CASSLGVRVENIQYF